This TCR beta chain was found in a study of CD8 T cells in Susac syndrome. The CDR3 has 13 residues. Trimming left V 1 base short and J 5 bases short, with 8 bases between. Germline CDR1 GTSNPN, CDR2 SVGIG (reference sequence). Sequencing targeted TCR beta in blood CD8+ and CD4+ T cells. Stable or active relapsing-remitting multiple sclerosis, untreated and meeting revised McDonald criteria, defined the controls. FACS was used to enrich TEMRA cells, whereas the CD8+ and CD4+ T cells were obtained by negative isolation. RNA amounts of about 0.5 to 1 ug underwent reverse transcription with random hexamers. Multiplex PCR with immunoSEQ amplified the TCR beta CDR3 across 54 Vbeta and 13 Jbeta. From the immunoSEQ multiplex PCR reads, TCRdb called clonotypes with MiXCR, one entry per CDR3 protein. The sample has about 150,000 distinct CDR3 sequences; roughly 92% are singletons.

J is TRBJ2-2 and V is TRBV30, with unresolved D. The TCR sequence derives from a human donor with multiple sclerosis. Sequencing was performed on CD4+ T cells from PBMCs. CDR3 in DNA: TGTGCCTGGAGTGCCACAAGTACCGGGGAGCTGTTTTTT. This codes for CAWSATSTGELFF.